This T cell receptor (beta chain) derives from a study of vaccination and CD4 T cells after COVID-19. Study-wide background: Cells were stimulated with overlapping spike peptide pools from SARS-CoV-2, HCoV-NL63, HCoV-OC43 and HCoV-229E. Culture controls were given either a CEFX pool, an HIV-1 Nef pool, or no peptide. Findings and limits, study-wide: Apart from involving relatively few convalescent patients, the work omitted early post-infection timepoints.

This clonotype has only a few counts. The antigen is not known. Sequence at one end of the junction differs from germline and may be a read error. The Oncomine TCR Beta short-read assay sequenced DNA from cultured CD4+ T cells. Via MiXCR, TCRdb re-called the PCR reads, giving one row per CDR3 protein. The table shows about 10,000 distinct CDR3 sequences, with 45% to 60% occurring only once. The treatment is: roughly 10-day PBMC culture with coronavirus spike peptide pools or control peptides (ViraFEST assay). ViraFEST enlarged antigen-specific T cell populations with peptide pools and afterwards sequenced TCRs. Germline values: CDR1 LNHDA, CDR2 SQIVND (reference sequence). This CDR3 region has 14 residues.

The sequenced sample consisted of CD4+ T cells from blood, cultured in vitro. The chain uses TRBV19 and TRBJ2-5; D is undetermined. The receptor was derived from a human donor who had recovered from COVID-19. CDR3 sequence reads: CASSIDSYQETQYF. In DNA, the CDR3 is TGTGCCAGTAGTATAGATTCTTACCAGGAGACCCAGTACTTC. Supplemented by reference TRBV19 and TRBJ2-5, the full variable domain reads DGGITQSPKYLFRKEGQNVTLSCEQNLNHDAMYWYRQDPGQGLRLIYYSQIVNDFQKGDIAEGYSVSREKKESFPLTVTSAQKNPTAFYLCASSIDSYQETQYFGPGTRLLVL.